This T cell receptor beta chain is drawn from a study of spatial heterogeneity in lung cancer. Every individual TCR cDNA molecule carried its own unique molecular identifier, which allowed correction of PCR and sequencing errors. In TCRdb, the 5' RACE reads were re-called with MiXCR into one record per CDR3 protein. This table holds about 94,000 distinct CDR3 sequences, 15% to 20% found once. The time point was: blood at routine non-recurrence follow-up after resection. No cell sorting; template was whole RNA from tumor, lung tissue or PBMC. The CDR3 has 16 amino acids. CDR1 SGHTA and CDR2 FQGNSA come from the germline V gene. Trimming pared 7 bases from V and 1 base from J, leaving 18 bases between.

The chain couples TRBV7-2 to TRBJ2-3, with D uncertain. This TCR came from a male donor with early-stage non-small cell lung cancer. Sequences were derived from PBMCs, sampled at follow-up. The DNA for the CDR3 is TGTGCCAGCACCTACCCGCTTAATCCTGGCACAGATACGCAGTATTTT. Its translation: CASTYPLNPGTDTQYF. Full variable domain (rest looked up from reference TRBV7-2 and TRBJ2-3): GAGVSQSPSNKVTEKGKDVELRCDPISGHTALYWYRQSLGQGLEFLIYFQGNSAPDKSGLPSDRFSAERTGGSVSTLTIQRTQQEDSAVYLCASTYPLNPGTDTQYFGPGTRLTVL.